This T cell receptor (beta chain) was sequenced during a study of blood T cell repertoires in COVID-19 (TCRdb year 2020). About the study as a whole: Samples from collaborators originated in the United States, Italy and Spain and spanned both the acute and convalescent phases of COVID-19. Sample metadata almost always included a de-identified subject ID, COVID-19 status, age in years and sex. Subjects who had been exposed to COVID-19, were actively infected with it, or had recovered from it provided the deeply sampled blood TCRbeta repertoires that made up the dataset. Samples were obtained from the ongoing ImmuneRACE study (first 160 participants) and from 950 to 1,500 subjects provided by 6 global collaborators. Where available, HLA class I and class II types were obtained from metadata supplied by the sample provider rather than from assay-based typing. A freely available public database, intended as a resource for researchers studying the immune response to SARS-CoV-2, is where the repertoires were released. The prospective study material was composed of cDNA or gDNA derived from T cells, B-cell-depleted T cells, or PBMCs.

V is cut back by 5 bases and J by 5 bases, with 8 bases in the junction unmatched. Taken from the germline V gene (reference sequence), the CDR1 and CDR2 loops are SEHNR and FQNEAQ. The CDR3 contains 15 residues, cysteine and phenylalanine counted. Only the CDR3 DNA is retained, 45 bases long and in frame from the first base. At one collaborating source in Seattle, patients were enrolled during active infection and were followed longitudinally through the course of disease. The collaborating institutions used their own protocols to collect whole blood in K2EDTA tubes. For TCRbeta analysis, collaborators shipped samples as frozen whole blood, isolated PBMCs, or DNA extracted from either of those sample types. Concerning this clone: Its cognate antigen has yet to be identified. Per-nucleotide qualities are absent, and no much larger clonotype sits a single base away.

TCRbeta CDR3 regions were amplified from genomic DNA by means of the immunoSEQ Assay, a bias-controlled multiplex PCR. Under the source paper's analysis protocol: Within the assay, amplification of reference gene primers was used to estimate how many nucleated cells each sample contained. To quantify the absolute abundance of each unique TCRbeta CDR3 rearrangement, sequence reads were collapsed and filtered. For each sample, productive Simpson clonality was calculated by taking the square root of Simpson's diversity index across productive rearrangements. TCRdb stores this immuneACCESS table with in-frame sequences only. Part of the clones is absent; in the studies checked, under half of the shortfall reflects unresolved V genes, and no reason is known for the rest. The DNA gave D and trimming, while V, J and clone size come from that table. Here the sample has roughly 130,000 clones; over 85% occur a single time. Together, the top ten hold 3.5% to 5.5% of the sample.

Here is what the overall study found, with its caveats: How much clinical and demographic metadata was included differed by source and by participant, and the metadata was provided uncurated.

The rearranged segments are TRBV7-9 and TRBJ2-5, with 10 junctional bases fitting TRBD2. This TCR came from a man aged 60 to 69 with COVID-19, enrolled during active disease. Sequenced sample: peripheral blood. The nucleotide sequence reads as follows: TGTGCCAGCAGCCCAAATCTAGCGGGAGTTGAGACCCAGTACTTC. The encoded protein is CASSPNLAGVETQYF.